The 17 T cell receptor beta chains below were found in one sample sequenced in a study of OX40 agonist ivuxolimab in advanced cancers. Library creation used the immunoSEQ multiplex PCR assay. TCRdb's version of the immuneACCESS table is confined to in-frame rearrangements and falls short of the full clone set. An unresolved V gene accounts for under half of the shortfall where checked; the remainder is of unknown origin. This sample has tens of thousands of clones in its table, and approximately 89% of those were observed once. In total, the top ten clones hold 18% of the sample. Here the sequenced sample was CD4+ or CD8+ T cells sorted from blood, taken in a trial of the OX40 agonist ivuxolimab. All receptors come from an adult with an advanced solid tumor such as melanoma, head and neck, liver or kidney cancer.

J is TRBJ2-3 and V is TRBV7-9; 7 bases agree with TRBD2. Germline-derived CDR1 and CDR2 are SEHNR and FQNEAQ (reference sequence). The CDR3 is 14 amino acids. The J segment lost 2 bases and the V segment lost 5 bases, leaving 4 bases of the junction unmatched. CDR3 loop: CASSPRGDTDTQYF. DNA of the CDR3: TGTGCCAGCAGCCCCCGGGGGGACACAGATACGCAGTATTTT.

This clone was detected only once. The V and J genes are TRBV10-3 and TRBJ2-7; a weak D match, TRBD1 (6 bases). The ends were cut back, 11 bases at V and 1 base at J, with 18 bases in the middle. Germline CDR1 and CDR2: ENHRY and SYGVKD. CDR3 length equals 14 residues. The CDR3: CAGGGAGDSYEQYF. CDR3 DNA: TGTGCCGGAGGCGGCGCAGGGGATTCCTACGAGCAGTACTTC.

CDR3 bases: TGTGCCAGCAGCTCAGGACAGGGGGCCATCTACAATGAGCAGTTCTTC. Encoded protein: CASSSGQGAIYNEQFF. The V call is TRBV7-3, the J call TRBJ2-1; TRBD1 agrees at 11 bases. This CDR3 has 16 residues. After removal of 4 bases from V and 3 bases from J, the junction contained 5 bases not matched to a gene. Germline V gene data show CDR1 as SGHTA and CDR2 as FQGTGA. Full variable domain (outside the CDR3, taken from reference TRBV7-3 and TRBJ2-1): GAGVSQTPSNKVTEKGKYVELRCDPISGHTALYWYRQSLGQGPEFLIYFQGTGAADDSGLPNDRFFAVRPEGSVSTLKIQRTERGDSAVYLCASSSGQGAIYNEQFFGPGTRLTVL.

This clone appeared a few times. The chain joins TRBV9 to TRBJ2-7; TRBD1 is a possible D gene (6 bases). Germline V gene data show CDR1 as SGDLS and CDR2 as YYNGEE. V lost 6 bases to trimming and J lost 3 bases, with 22 bases between them. The length of the CDR3 is 16 residues. CDR3 residues: CASTPDSGASFYEQYF. The DNA for the CDR3 is TGTGCCAGCACCCCAGATTCAGGGGCTAGTTTCTACGAGCAGTACTTC.

The chain combines TRBV27 with TRBJ2-1; D ambiguous. The CDR3 length is 15 residues. CDR1 MNHEY and CDR2 SMNVEV come from the germline V gene (reference sequence). Trimming stripped 2 bases from V and 0 bases from J, with 8 bases between. The CDR3 DNA sequence: TGTGCCAGCAGTTTAATAGTGAGCTCCTACAATGAGCAGTTCTTC. Encoded protein: CASSLIVSSYNEQFF.

The CDR3 here is CAWSPWAREAFF. Written as DNA, the CDR3 is TGTGCCTGGAGTCCTTGGGCGAGAGAAGCTTTCTTT. V gene TRBV30 combines with J gene TRBJ1-1; unclear D gene. The CDR3 totals 12 residues. Per germline, CDR1 GTSNPN and CDR2 SVGIG (reference sequence). V was trimmed by 2 bases and J by 8 bases, leaving 12 bases between them.

This clone has more than one count but fewer than ten. The genes are TRBV15 and TRBJ1-5; D unresolved. V was shortened by 5 bases and J by 5 bases, with 13 bases between the two germline ends. Germline V gene data show CDR1 as LNHNV and CDR2 as YYDKDF (reference sequence). The CDR3 consists of 14 residues. CDR3 in DNA: TGTGCCACCAGCCCCATAACTTTGGATCAGCCCCAGCATTTT. Translating gives CATSPITLDQPQHF.

This rearrangement joins TRBV9 to TRBJ1-2; tentative D call: TRBD1 (6 bases). Trimming left V 0 bases short and J 1 base short, with 10 bases between. Germline values: CDR1 SGDLS, CDR2 YYNGEE. The CDR3 contains 15 residues. The CDR3 sequence is CASSVDGGGNYGYTF. Here the CDR3 DNA reads TGTGCCAGCAGCGTAGATGGGGGCGGTAACTATGGCTACACCTTC.

This clone appeared once. The rearrangement links TRBV12-5 to TRBJ2-7; the match to TRBD2 covers 8 bases. This CDR3 has 18 amino acids. Trimming cost V 0 bases and J 0 bases; bases outside gene matches: 10. Per germline, CDR1 LGHNT and CDR2 FRNRAP. The CDR3 DNA sequence: TGTGCTAGTGGTTTGGTTAATGCGGGGGGAGCGGCCTCCTACGAGCAGTACTTC. Translation gives CASGLVNAGGAASYEQYF.

About this clone itself: Sequence at one end of the junction differs from germline and may be a read error. V and J are TRBV7-9 and TRBJ1-2; D might be TRBD1 (6 bases). Germline loops: CDR1 SEHNR, CDR2 FQNEAQ (reference sequence). This CDR3 contains 12 residues. This CDR3 reads CASTLGTYGYTF. DNA for the CDR3: TGTGCCAGCACCTTAGGGACATATGGCTACACCTTC.

Only one count was recorded for this clone. The rearrangement links TRBV19 to TRBJ1-2, with D possibly TRBD1 on 6 matching bases. Deletions cut 1 base from V and 4 bases from J, with 19 bases between. Germline CDR1 is LNHDA and CDR2 is SQIVND (reference sequence). The length of the CDR3 is 17 residues. The CDR3 DNA sequence: TGTGCCAGTAGTATAGGAGGGGGGGGTAACCCCTTCTATGGCTACACCTTC. It codes for CASSIGGGGNPFYGYTF. The entire variable domain, with the rest obtained from reference TRBV19 and TRBJ1-2, is as follows: DGGITQSPKYLFRKEGQNVTLSCEQNLNHDAMYWYRQDPGQGLRLIYYSQIVNDFQKGDIAEGYSVSREKKESFPLTVTSAQKNPTAFYLCASSIGGGGNPFYGYTFGSGTRLTVV.

This chain connects TRBV6-6 to TRBJ1-5; TRBD1 is a possible D gene (5 bases). V gave up 7 bases and J gave up 6 bases, with 19 bases separating them. Germline values: CDR1 MNHNY, CDR2 SVGAGI (reference sequence). The CDR3 length is 15 residues. The CDR3 spells CASNEGAGGGQPQHF. In DNA, the CDR3 is TGTGCCAGCAACGAAGGGGCAGGCGGGGGTCAGCCCCAGCATTTT.

This clone has only a few counts. J is TRBJ2-7 and V is TRBV6-5; D gene unclear. This CDR3 spans 13 amino acids. Trimming stripped 2 bases from V and 4 bases from J, with 9 bases between. CDR1 is MNHEY, CDR2 SVGAGI, per germline. The CDR3 region is CASSYALGYEQYF. CDR3 nucleotides: TGTGCCAGCAGTTACGCCCTAGGGTACGAGCAGTACTTC.

The CDR3 is CASSLKAGTGFGNEQFF. CDR3 bases: TGTGCCAGCAGCTTAAAGGCAGGGACAGGGTTTGGGAATGAGCAGTTCTTC. This rearrangement joins TRBV7-9 to TRBJ2-1; TRBD1 agrees at 9 bases. Germline V CDR1 and CDR2: SEHNR, FQNEAQ (reference sequence). The CDR3 extends over 17 amino acids. With 2 bases clipped from V and 7 bases from J, the junction kept 12 bases outside the gene matches.

The chain recombines TRBV5-1 with TRBJ1-1; no firm D call. CDR3 size: 12 residues. Germline loops: CDR1 SGHRS, CDR2 YFSETQ. With 1 base removed from V and 2 bases from J, the gap between germline ends came to 3 bases. The CDR3 DNA is TGCGCCAGCAGCTTGCCCAACACTGAAGCTTTCTTT. Its translation: CASSLPNTEAFF.

This chain links TRBV6-5 with TRBJ1-2; TRBD1 matches at 10 bases. V was clipped by 6 bases and J by 6 bases; unmatched bases: 1. The CDR3 is 12 amino acids. CDR1 and CDR2 (germline): MNHEY, SVGAGI. CDR3 sequence: CASSGTGDGYTF. As DNA, the CDR3 is TGTGCCAGCAGCGGGACAGGGGATGGCTACACCTTC.

The chain joins TRBV6-6 to TRBJ2-5; TRBD1 agrees at 9 bases. The V and J ends lost 2 bases and 5 bases, in that order; junction bases with no gene match: 0. CDR3 length: 13 amino acids. Germline V gene sequence: CDR1 MNHNY, CDR2 SVGAGI (reference sequence). The CDR3 here is CASSYGTGETQYF. The CDR3 DNA follows: TGTGCCAGCAGTTACGGGACAGGGGAGACCCAGTACTTC.